This T cell receptor (beta chain) was recovered during a study of blood T cells in healthy people across ages. The trim removed 2 bases at V and 4 bases at J, leaving 5 bases unmatched. The CDR3 runs to 14 residues. Germline V gene sequence: CDR1 SGHRS, CDR2 YFSETQ. PCR was performed a second time for roughly 6 to 12 cycles using a sample-barcoded 5' primer and a J-beta primer mix. Each cDNA molecule, via a template-switch adaptor with 12 random nucleotides, was tagged. TCRdb re-called the 5' RACE reads through MiXCR, storing one row per CDR3 protein. The sample contains roughly 700,000 distinct CDR3 sequences, around a quarter of which appear only once. This sample also appeared in a second study, on T cells of mothers and their children. From that second work: In this cohort, donors were a few healthy Caucasian mothers plus their six children. Comparable shaping of TCR recombination output by thymic selection was observed in related and unrelated pairs.

This TCR was sampled from a boy younger than 18 in good health. Sequencing was performed on blood. V is TRBV5-1 and J is TRBJ1-2, with TRBD1 identical over 7 bases. The CDR3 DNA sequence: TGCGCCAGCAGCTTCCCAGGGGGTGCCTATGGCTACACCTTC. Residues: CASSFPGGAYGYTF.